This TCR beta chain was found in a study of T cell changes during pregnancy in multiple sclerosis. Trimming removed 10 bases from V and 7 bases from J; junction bases left unmatched: 2. The CDR3 is 13 amino acids. Germline V gene sequence: CDR1 SGHTA, CDR2 FQGTGA. Repertoires were generated with immunoSEQ multiplex PCR, while TCRdb's copy carries only in-frame clones and drops some. The sample lists fewer than 40,000 clones; approximately 89% were seen once. The starting material was CD8+ T cells from peripheral blood mononuclear cells, obtained in the first trimester of pregnancy. The sequence came from a female donor with multiple sclerosis, enrolled in a pregnancy study. The genes are TRBV7-3 and TRBJ2-1, with 15 bases matching TRBD2. The CDR3 loop is CATGLAGGNEQFF. The CDR3 DNA reads TGTGCCACCGGACTAGCGGGAGGGAATGAGCAGTTCTTC.